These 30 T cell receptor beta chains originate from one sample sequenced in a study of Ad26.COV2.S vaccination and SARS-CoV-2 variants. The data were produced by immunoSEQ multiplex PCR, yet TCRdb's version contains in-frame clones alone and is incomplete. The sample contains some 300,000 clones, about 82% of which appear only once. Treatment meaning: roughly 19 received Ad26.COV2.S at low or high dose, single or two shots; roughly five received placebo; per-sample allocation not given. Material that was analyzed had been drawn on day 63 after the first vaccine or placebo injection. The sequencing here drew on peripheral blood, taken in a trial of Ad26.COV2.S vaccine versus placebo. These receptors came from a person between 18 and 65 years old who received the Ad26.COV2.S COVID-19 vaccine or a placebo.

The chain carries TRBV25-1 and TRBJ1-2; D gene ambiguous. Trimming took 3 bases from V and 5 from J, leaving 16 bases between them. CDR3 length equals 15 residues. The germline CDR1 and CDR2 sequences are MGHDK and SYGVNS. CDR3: CASSDPDKQRYGYTF. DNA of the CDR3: TGTGCCAGCAGTGATCCCGACAAGCAGAGGTATGGCTACACCTTC.

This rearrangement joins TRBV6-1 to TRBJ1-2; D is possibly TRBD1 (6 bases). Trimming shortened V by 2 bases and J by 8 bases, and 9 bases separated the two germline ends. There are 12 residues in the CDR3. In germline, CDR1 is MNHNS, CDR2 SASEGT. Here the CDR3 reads CASSERTVGYTF. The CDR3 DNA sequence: TGTGCCAGCAGTGAAAGGACAGTCGGCTACACCTTC.

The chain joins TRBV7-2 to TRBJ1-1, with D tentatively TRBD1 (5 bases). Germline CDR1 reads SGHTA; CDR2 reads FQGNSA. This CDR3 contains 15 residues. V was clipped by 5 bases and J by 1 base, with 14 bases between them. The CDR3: CASSPGGAPNTEAFF. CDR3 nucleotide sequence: TGTGCCAGCAGCCCTGGCGGGGCCCCGAACACTGAAGCTTTCTTT.

CDR3 DNA: TGTGCCAGCAGTTTTTTCATTGGGGGCTCTGACTATGGCTACACCTTC. Its translation is CASSFFIGGSDYGYTF. The chain couples TRBV28 to TRBJ1-2; a possible D gene is TRBD1 (6 bases). V was clipped by 3 bases and J by 3 bases, with 17 bases between them. Per germline, CDR1 MDHEN and CDR2 SYDVKM. The CDR3 loop spans 16 amino acids.

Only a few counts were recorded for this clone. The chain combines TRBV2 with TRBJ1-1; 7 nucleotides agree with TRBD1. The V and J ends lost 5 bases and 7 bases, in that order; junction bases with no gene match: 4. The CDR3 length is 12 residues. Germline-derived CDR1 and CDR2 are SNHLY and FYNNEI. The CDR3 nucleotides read TGTGCCAGCAGTCCAGGGGGAATTGAAGCTTTCTTT. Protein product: CASSPGGIEAFF. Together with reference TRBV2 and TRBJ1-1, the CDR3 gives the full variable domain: EPEVTQTPSHQVTQMGQEVILRCVPISNHLYFYWYRQILGQKVEFLVSFYNNEISEKSEIFDDQFSVERPDGSNFTLKIRSTKLEDSAMYFCASSPGGIEAFFGQGTRLTVV.

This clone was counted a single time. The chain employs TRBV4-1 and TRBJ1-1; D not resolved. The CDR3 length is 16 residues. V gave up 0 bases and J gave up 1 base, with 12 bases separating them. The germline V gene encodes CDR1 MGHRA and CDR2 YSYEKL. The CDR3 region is CASSQDVDYTNTEAFF. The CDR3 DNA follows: TGCGCCAGCAGCCAAGACGTTGACTACACGAACACTGAAGCTTTCTTT.

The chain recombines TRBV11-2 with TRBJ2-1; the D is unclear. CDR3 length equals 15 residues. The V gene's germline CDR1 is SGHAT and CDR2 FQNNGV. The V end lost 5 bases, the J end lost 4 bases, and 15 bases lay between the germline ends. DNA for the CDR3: TGTGCCAGCAGCACCCGTCTAGTGAGGTACAATGAGCAGTTCTTC. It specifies CASSTRLVRYNEQFF.

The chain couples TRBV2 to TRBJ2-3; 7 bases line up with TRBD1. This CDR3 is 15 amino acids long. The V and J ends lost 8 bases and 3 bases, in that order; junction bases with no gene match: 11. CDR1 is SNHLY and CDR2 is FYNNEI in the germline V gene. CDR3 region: CASQKTGLETDTQYF. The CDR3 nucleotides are TGTGCCAGCCAAAAGACAGGGTTGGAAACAGATACGCAGTATTTT. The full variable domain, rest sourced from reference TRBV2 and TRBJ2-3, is EPEVTQTPSHQVTQMGQEVILRCVPISNHLYFYWYRQILGQKVEFLVSFYNNEISEKSEIFDDQFSVERPDGSNFTLKIRSTKLEDSAMYFCASQKTGLETDTQYFGPGTRLTVL.

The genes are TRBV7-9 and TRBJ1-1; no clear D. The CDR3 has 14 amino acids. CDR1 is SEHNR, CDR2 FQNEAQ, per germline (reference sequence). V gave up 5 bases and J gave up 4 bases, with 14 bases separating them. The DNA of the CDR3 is TGTGCCAGCAGCGTGGACGGGCGAGGCACTGAAGCTTTCTTT. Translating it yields CASSVDGRGTEAFF. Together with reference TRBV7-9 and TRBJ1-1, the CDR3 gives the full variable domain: DTGVSQNPRHKITKRGQNVTFRCDPISEHNRLYWYRQTLGQGPEFLTYFQNEAQLEKSRLLSDRFSAERPKGSFSTLEIQRTEQGDSAMYLCASSVDGRGTEAFFGQGTRLTVV.

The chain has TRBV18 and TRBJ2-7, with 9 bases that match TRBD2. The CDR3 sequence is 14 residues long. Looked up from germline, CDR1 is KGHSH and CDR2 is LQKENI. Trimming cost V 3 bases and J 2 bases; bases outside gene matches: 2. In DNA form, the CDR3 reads TGTGCCAGCTCACCCGGCGGGGGGGCCTACGAGCAGTACTTC. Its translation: CASSPGGGAYEQYF. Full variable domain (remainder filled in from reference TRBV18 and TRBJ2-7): NAGVMQNPRHLVRRRGQEARLRCSPMKGHSHVYWYRQLPEEGLKFMVYLQKENIIDESGMPKERFSAEFPKEGPSILRIQQVVRGDSAAYFCASSPGGGAYEQYFGPGTRLTVT.

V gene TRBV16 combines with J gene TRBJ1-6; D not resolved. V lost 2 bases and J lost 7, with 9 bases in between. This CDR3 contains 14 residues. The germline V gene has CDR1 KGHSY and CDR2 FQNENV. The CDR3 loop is CASSQPTRNSPLHF. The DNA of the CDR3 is TGTGCCAGCAGCCAACCAACTCGGAATTCACCCCTCCACTTT.

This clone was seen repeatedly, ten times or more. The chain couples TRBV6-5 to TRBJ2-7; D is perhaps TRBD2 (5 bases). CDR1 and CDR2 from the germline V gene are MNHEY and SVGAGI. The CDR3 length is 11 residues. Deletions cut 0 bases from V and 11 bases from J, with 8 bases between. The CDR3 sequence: CASSYSRAEYF. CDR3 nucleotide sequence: TGTGCCAGCAGTTACTCGAGGGCGGAGTACTTC.

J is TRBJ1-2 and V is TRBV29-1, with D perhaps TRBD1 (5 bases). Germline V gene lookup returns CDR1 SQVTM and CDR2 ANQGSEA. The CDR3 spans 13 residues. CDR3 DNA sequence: TGCAGTTCGGGGAGGCAGGGTGAAGATGGCTACACCTTC. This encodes CSSGRQGEDGYTF.

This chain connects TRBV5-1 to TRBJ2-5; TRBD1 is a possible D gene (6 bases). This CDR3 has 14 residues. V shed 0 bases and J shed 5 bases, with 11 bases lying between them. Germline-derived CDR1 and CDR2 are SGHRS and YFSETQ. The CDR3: CASSLAQGSETQYF. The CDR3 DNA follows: TGCGCCAGCAGCTTGGCCCAGGGGAGCGAGACCCAGTACTTC. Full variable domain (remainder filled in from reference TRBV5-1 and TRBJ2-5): KAGVTQTPRYLIKTRGQQVTLSCSPISGHRSVSWYQQTPGQGLQFLFEYFSETQRNKGNFPGRFSGRQFSNSRSEMNVSTLELGDSALYLCASSLAQGSETQYFGPGTRLLVL.

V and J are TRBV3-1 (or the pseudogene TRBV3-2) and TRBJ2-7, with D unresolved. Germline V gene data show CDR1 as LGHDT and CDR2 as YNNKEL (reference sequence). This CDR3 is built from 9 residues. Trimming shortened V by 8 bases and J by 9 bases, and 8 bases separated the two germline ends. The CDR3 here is CASGQPQYF. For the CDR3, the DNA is TGTGCCAGCGGGCAGCCGCAGTACTTC.

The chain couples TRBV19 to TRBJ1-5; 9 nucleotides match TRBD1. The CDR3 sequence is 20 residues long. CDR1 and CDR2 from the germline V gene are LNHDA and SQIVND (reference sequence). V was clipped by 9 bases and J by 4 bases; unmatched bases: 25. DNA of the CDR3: TGTGCCAGCACCTCCGGGACAGGGAATGGGAAGTCAATCGGAAATCAGCCCCAGCATTTT. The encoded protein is CASTSGTGNGKSIGNQPQHF.

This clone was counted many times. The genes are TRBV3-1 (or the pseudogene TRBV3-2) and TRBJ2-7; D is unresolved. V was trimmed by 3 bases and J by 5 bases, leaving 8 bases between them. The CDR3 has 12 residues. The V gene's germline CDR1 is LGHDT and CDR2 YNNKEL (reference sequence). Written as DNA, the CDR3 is TGTGCCAGCAGCCACCCAAGGCACGAGCAGTACTTC. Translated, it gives CASSHPRHEQYF.

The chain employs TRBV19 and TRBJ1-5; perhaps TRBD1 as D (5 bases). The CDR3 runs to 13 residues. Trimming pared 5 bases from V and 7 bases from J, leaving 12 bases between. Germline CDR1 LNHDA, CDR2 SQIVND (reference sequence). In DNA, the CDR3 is TGTGCCAGTAGTCTTGGGGGTCGGCAGCCCCAGCATTTT. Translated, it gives CASSLGGRQPQHF. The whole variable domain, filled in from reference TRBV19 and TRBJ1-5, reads DGGITQSPKYLFRKEGQNVTLSCEQNLNHDAMYWYRQDPGQGLRLIYYSQIVNDFQKGDIAEGYSVSREKKESFPLTVTSAQKNPTAFYLCASSLGGRQPQHFGDGTRLSIL.

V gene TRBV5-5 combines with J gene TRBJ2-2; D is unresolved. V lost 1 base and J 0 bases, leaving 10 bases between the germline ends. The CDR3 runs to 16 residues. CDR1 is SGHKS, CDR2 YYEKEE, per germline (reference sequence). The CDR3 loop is CASSLTPLSNTGELFF. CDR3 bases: TGTGCCAGCAGCTTGACCCCCCTTTCGAACACCGGGGAGCTGTTTTTT. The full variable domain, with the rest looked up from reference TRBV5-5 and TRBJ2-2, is DAGVTQSPTHLIKTRGQQVTLRCSPISGHKSVSWYQQVLGQGPQFIFQYYEKEERGRGNFPDRFSARQFPNYSSELNVNALLLGDSALYLCASSLTPLSNTGELFFGEGSRLTVL.

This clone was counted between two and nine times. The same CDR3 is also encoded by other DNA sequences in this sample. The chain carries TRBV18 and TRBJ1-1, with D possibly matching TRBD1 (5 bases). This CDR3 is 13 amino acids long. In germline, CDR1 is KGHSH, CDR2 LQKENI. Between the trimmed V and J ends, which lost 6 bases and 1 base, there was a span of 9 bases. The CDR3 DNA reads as TGTGCCAGCTCGCGTCAGGGGAACACTGAAGCTTTCTTT. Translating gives CASSRQGNTEAFF. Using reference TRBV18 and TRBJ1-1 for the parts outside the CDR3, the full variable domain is NAGVMQNPRHLVRRRGQEARLRCSPMKGHSHVYWYRQLPEEGLKFMVYLQKENIIDESGMPKERFSAEFPKEGPSILRIQQVVRGDSAAYFCASSRQGNTEAFFGQGTRLTVV.

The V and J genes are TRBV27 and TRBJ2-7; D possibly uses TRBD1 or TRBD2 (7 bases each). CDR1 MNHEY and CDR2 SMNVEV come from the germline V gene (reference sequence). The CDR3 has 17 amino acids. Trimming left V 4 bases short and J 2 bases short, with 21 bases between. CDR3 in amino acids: CASSWGGGGPLPYEQYF. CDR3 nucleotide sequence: TGTGCCAGCAGTTGGGGGGGAGGGGGCCCGCTCCCCTACGAGCAGTACTTC.

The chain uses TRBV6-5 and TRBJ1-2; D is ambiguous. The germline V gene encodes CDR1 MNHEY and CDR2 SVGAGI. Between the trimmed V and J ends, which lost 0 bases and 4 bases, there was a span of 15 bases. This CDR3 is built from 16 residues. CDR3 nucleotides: TGTGCCAGCAGTTACTCCGGCCTAAGCTGGGGCTATGGCTACACCTTC. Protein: CASSYSGLSWGYGYTF.

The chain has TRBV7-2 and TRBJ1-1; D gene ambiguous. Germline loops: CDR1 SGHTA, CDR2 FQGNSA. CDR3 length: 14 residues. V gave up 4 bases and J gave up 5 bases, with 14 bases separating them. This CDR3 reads CASSSDGPSTEAFF. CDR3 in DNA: TGTGCCAGCAGCTCAGACGGGCCCTCTACTGAAGCTTTCTTT.

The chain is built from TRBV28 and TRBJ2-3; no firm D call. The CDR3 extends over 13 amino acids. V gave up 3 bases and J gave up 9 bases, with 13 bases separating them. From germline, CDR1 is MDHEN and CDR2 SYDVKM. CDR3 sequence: CASSFGEVDTQYF. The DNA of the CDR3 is TGTGCCAGCAGTTTTGGGGAAGTCGACACGCAGTATTTT.

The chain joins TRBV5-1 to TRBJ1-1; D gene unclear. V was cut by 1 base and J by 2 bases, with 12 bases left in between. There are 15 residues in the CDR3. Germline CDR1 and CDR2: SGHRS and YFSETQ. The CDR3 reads CASSLQGISNTEAFF. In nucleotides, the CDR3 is TGCGCCAGCAGCTTGCAAGGGATATCAAACACTGAAGCTTTCTTT.

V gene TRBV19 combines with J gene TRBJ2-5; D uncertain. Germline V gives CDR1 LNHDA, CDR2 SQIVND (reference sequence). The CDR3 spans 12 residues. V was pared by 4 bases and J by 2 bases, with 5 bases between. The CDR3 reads CASSRVQETQYF. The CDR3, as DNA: TGTGCCAGTAGTAGGGTTCAAGAGACCCAGTACTTC.

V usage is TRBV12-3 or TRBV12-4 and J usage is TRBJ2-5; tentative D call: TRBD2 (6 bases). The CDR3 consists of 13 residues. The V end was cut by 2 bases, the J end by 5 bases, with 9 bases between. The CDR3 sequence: CASSLYAGETQYF. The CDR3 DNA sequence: TGTGCCAGCAGTTTATACGCGGGGGAGACCCAGTACTTC.

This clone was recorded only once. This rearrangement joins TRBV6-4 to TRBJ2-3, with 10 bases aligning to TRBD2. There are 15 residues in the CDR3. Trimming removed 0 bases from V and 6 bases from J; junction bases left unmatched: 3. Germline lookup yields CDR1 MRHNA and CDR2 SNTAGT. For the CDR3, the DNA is TGTGCCAGCAGTGACTCAGCGGGGGGGCTGGATACGCAGTATTTT. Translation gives CASSDSAGGLDTQYF.

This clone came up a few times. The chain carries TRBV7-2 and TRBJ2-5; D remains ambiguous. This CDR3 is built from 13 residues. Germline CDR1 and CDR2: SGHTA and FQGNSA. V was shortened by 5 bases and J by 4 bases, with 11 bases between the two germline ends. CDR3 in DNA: TGTGCCAGCAGCCCCCGGAGTGGAGAGACCCAGTACTTC. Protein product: CASSPRSGETQYF.

This CDR3 is CASSLGQSTDTQYF. CDR3 DNA sequence: TGTGCCAGCAGCTTAGGGCAAAGCACAGATACGCAGTATTTT. V gene TRBV7-9 combines with J gene TRBJ2-3; D not resolved. In germline, CDR1 is SEHNR, CDR2 FQNEAQ (reference sequence). The CDR3 contains 14 residues. Trimming pared 1 base from V and 0 bases from J, leaving 5 bases between.